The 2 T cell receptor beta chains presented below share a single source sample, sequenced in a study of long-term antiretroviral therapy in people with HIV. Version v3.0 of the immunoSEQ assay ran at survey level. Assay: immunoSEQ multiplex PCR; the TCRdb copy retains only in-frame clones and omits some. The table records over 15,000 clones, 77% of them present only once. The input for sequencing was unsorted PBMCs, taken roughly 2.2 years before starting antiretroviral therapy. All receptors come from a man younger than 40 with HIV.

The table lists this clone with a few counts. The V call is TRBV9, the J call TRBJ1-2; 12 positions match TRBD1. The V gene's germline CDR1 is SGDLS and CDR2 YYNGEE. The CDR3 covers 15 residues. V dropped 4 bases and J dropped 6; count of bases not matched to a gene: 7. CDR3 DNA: TGTGCCAGCAGCCGTTGGGACAGGGGGCTTAATGGCTACACCTTC. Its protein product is CASSRWDRGLNGYTF.

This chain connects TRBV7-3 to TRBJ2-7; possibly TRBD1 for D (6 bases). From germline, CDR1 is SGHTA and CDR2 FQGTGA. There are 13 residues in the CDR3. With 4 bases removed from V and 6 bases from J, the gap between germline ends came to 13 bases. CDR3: CASSSGQGGEQYF. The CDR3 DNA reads TGTGCCAGCAGCTCGGGACAAGGCGGCGAGCAGTACTTC.